Below, one TCR beta chain is given with its context. This sample is part of a study of T cell changes during pregnancy in multiple sclerosis. CDR3 length equals 14 residues. With 7 bases clipped from V and 6 bases from J, the junction kept 6 bases outside the gene matches. The V gene's germline CDR1 is SNHLY and CDR2 FYNNEI. Assay: immunoSEQ multiplex PCR; the TCRdb copy retains only in-frame clones and omits some. The repertoire includes around 58,000 clones, about 90% of them detected once, and around 0.5% sits in the top ten. The chain couples TRBV2 to TRBJ2-2; 9 nucleotides align to TRBD1. This TCR was recovered from a female donor in good health, enrolled as a control in a pregnancy study. Material: CD4+ T cells from peripheral blood mononuclear cells, obtained after pregnancy. This CDR3 is CASTDYRGPGELFF. The CDR3 region has the DNA TGTGCCAGCACCGACTACAGGGGGCCCGGGGAGCTGTTTTTT.